Below, 23 T cell receptor beta chains from the same sample are listed, as sequenced in a study of blood T cell repertoires in COVID-19. The assay was immunoSEQ multiplex PCR, and TCRdb's table has in-frame clones only and misses some. The data hold 290,000 or so clones, with roughly 90% observed a single time. Sequenced material: PBMCs or T cells enriched from blood (not recorded which). These receptors originate from a woman aged 25 to 45 who had recovered from COVID-19.

The V gene is TRBV5-6, the J gene TRBJ1-2, with D possibly being TRBD1 (5 bases). The V end was cut by 0 bases, the J end by 4 bases, with 13 bases between. Germline values: CDR1 SGHDT, CDR2 YYEEEE. The CDR3 loop spans 15 amino acids. The CDR3: CASSLVGRVAYGYTF. The CDR3 nucleotides are TGTGCCAGCAGCTTGGTAGGCAGGGTCGCCTATGGCTACACCTTC. The full variable domain, in which reference TRBV5-6 and TRBJ1-2 provide the parts outside the CDR3, is DAGVTQSPTHLIKTRGQQVTLRCSPKSGHDTVSWYQQALGQGPQFIFQYYEEEERQRGNFPDRFSGHQFPNYSSELNVNALLLGDSALYLCASSLVGRVAYGYTFGSGTRLTVV.

This clone was counted only a few times. This rearrangement joins TRBV28 to TRBJ2-1; 8 bases align to TRBD2. The germline CDR1 and CDR2 sequences are MDHEN and SYDVKM. Unmatched junction bases numbered 7, after V lost 5 bases and J lost 7 bases. The length of the CDR3 is 14 residues. In DNA, the CDR3 is TGTGCCAGCAGTCACGGACTAGCCCATAATGAGCAGTTCTTC. Its translation is CASSHGLAHNEQFF. The full variable domain, in which reference TRBV28 and TRBJ2-1 provide the parts outside the CDR3, is DVKVTQSSRYLVKRTGEKVFLECVQDMDHENMFWYRQDPGLGLRLIYFSYDVKMKEKGDIPEGYSVSREKKERFSLILESASTNQTSMYLCASSHGLAHNEQFFGPGTRLTVL.

The J gene is TRBJ2-2, the V gene TRBV6-6; D possibly corresponds to TRBD2 (5 bases). The germline V gene has CDR1 MNHNY and CDR2 SVGAGI (reference sequence). The CDR3 totals 13 residues. The V end was cut by 6 bases, the J end by 6 bases, with 11 bases between. The CDR3 protein is CASSERWAGELFF. The DNA for the CDR3 is TGTGCCAGCAGCGAGCGGTGGGCCGGGGAGCTGTTTTTT.

The rearrangement uses TRBV28 and TRBJ1-1; D unresolved. Trimming stripped 7 bases from V and 3 bases from J, with 12 bases between. The germline gives CDR1 MDHEN, CDR2 SYDVKM. The CDR3 covers 13 residues. The CDR3 reads CASMVDTDTEAFF. CDR3 DNA sequence: TGTGCCAGCATGGTTGATACGGACACTGAAGCTTTCTTT.

V is TRBV7-3 and J is TRBJ2-2; D might be TRBD2 (6 bases). In germline, CDR1 is SGHTA, CDR2 FQGTGA. The CDR3 spans 15 residues. V was pared by 5 bases and J by 2 bases, with 12 bases between. The CDR3 reads CASSSTGLNTGELFF. The CDR3 bases are TGTGCCAGCAGCAGCACGGGACTTAACACCGGGGAGCTGTTTTTT.

The genes are TRBV28 and TRBJ1-1, with D perhaps TRBD1 (6 bases). Germline V gene sequence: CDR1 MDHEN, CDR2 SYDVKM. This CDR3 contains 14 residues. V lost 6 bases and J 0 bases, leaving 11 bases between the germline ends. CDR3 sequence reads: CASRTQGMNTEAFF. In nucleotides, the CDR3 is TGTGCCAGCAGAACACAGGGCATGAACACTGAAGCTTTCTTT. The variable domain in full, with the rest retrieved from reference TRBV28 and TRBJ1-1, is DVKVTQSSRYLVKRTGEKVFLECVQDMDHENMFWYRQDPGLGLRLIYFSYDVKMKEKGDIPEGYSVSREKKERFSLILESASTNQTSMYLCASRTQGMNTEAFFGQGTRLTVV.

The chain carries TRBV5-4 and TRBJ2-7, with 7 bases fitting TRBD1. The trim removed 3 bases at V and 1 base at J, leaving 7 bases unmatched. The germline gives CDR1 SGHNT, CDR2 YYREEE (reference sequence). This CDR3 region has 15 residues. The DNA for the CDR3 is TGTGCCAGCAGCTCTGGACAGGATAAGTCCTACGAGCAGTACTTC. It yields the protein CASSSGQDKSYEQYF. Drawing the rest from reference TRBV5-4 and TRBJ2-7, the complete variable domain is ETGVTQSPTHLIKTRGQQVTLRCSSQSGHNTVSWYQQALGQGPQFIFQYYREEENGRGNFPPRFSGLQFPNYSSELNVNALELDDSALYLCASSSGQDKSYEQYFGPGTRLTVT.

CDR3 sequence reads: CASSYPPLAGFTDTQYF. Written as DNA, the CDR3 is TGTGCCAGCAGCTACCCCCCCCTAGCGGGGTTCACAGATACGCAGTATTTT. The rearrangement joins TRBV7-3 to TRBJ2-3; 9 nucleotides line up with TRBD2. This CDR3 comprises 17 residues. Germline V gene sequence: CDR1 SGHTA, CDR2 FQGTGA. V was pared by 4 bases and J by 2 bases, with 10 bases of the junction left unmatched.

This sequence joins TRBV3-1 (or the pseudogene TRBV3-2) and TRBJ1-2; D might be TRBD1 (5 bases). Trimming took off 1 base at V and 2 bases at J, with 14 bases between the two ends. The CDR3 loop spans 16 amino acids. CDR1 LGHDT and CDR2 YNNKEL come from the germline V gene (reference sequence). The CDR3 spells CASSQGQGLANYGYTF. The CDR3 DNA reads TGTGCCAGCAGCCAAGGGCAGGGTTTGGCGAACTATGGCTACACCTTC.

This clone was seen a single time. The V gene is TRBV10-3, the J gene TRBJ2-7; D is possibly TRBD1 (5 bases). The CDR3 contains 12 residues. The germline CDR1 and CDR2 sequences are ENHRY and SYGVKD. Trimming shortened V by 5 bases and J by 6 bases, and 11 bases separated the two germline ends. The CDR3 region is CAISSQQGEQYF. CDR3 sequence (DNA): TGTGCCATCAGTTCACAGCAGGGCGAGCAGTACTTC.

The chain joins TRBV5-1 to TRBJ1-5; 8 nucleotides match TRBD1. The CDR3 contains 15 residues. With 4 bases clipped from V and 0 bases from J, the junction kept 3 bases outside the gene matches. Germline CDR1 SGHRS, CDR2 YFSETQ. CDR3 coding DNA: TGCGCCAGCAGCCCTGGACAGGGTAGCAATCAGCCCCAGCATTTT. Translation gives CASSPGQGSNQPQHF.

The rearrangement uses TRBV3-1 (or the pseudogene TRBV3-2) and TRBJ2-2; 9 nucleotides line up with TRBD2. The germline V gene encodes CDR1 LGHDT and CDR2 YNNKEL (reference sequence). V shed 2 bases and J 4 bases; nucleotides not matched to a gene: 8. CDR3 length equals 17 residues. CDR3 sequence reads: CASSQRGLAELTGELFF. CDR3 DNA: TGTGCCAGCAGCCAAAGGGGACTAGCCGAACTCACCGGGGAGCTGTTTTTT.

The chain employs TRBV28 and TRBJ2-7; D is undetermined. V lost 11 bases and J lost 2, with 19 bases in between. Germline V gene sequence: CDR1 MDHEN, CDR2 SYDVKM. This CDR3 is 14 amino acids long. The CDR3: CAPPLFTVAYEQYF. Here the CDR3 DNA reads TGTGCCCCACCCCTTTTTACAGTGGCCTACGAGCAGTACTTC. Complete variable domain (other parts from reference TRBV28 and TRBJ2-7): DVKVTQSSRYLVKRTGEKVFLECVQDMDHENMFWYRQDPGLGLRLIYFSYDVKMKEKGDIPEGYSVSREKKERFSLILESASTNQTSMYLCAPPLFTVAYEQYFGPGTRLTVT.

The V gene is TRBV18, the J gene TRBJ1-4; 8 positions agree with TRBD1. The CDR3 runs 15 residues. Germline trimming cut 2 bases from V and 7 bases from J; bases unmatched to any gene: 6. CDR1 KGHSH and CDR2 LQKENI come from the germline V gene. CDR3 sequence: CASSPADRGGEKLFF. The CDR3 bases are TGTGCCAGCTCACCAGCAGACAGGGGTGGTGAAAAACTGTTTTTT.

The chain carries TRBV7-2 and TRBJ2-1; the match to TRBD2 covers 9 bases. J was trimmed by 9 bases and V by 6 bases; bases with no gene match: 12. From germline, CDR1 is SGHTA and CDR2 FQGNSA. The CDR3 loop spans 15 amino acids. The CDR3 DNA is TGTGCCAGCAGTAAGGGACTAGCTTACACCAGTGAGCAGTTCTTC. Its translation is CASSKGLAYTSEQFF.

This chain uses TRBV4-1 with TRBJ2-7, with TRBD2 matching 14 bases. Germline CDR1 reads MGHRA; CDR2 reads YSYEKL. The CDR3 has 17 residues. Unmatched junction bases numbered 7, after V lost 4 bases and J lost 2 bases. The CDR3 bases are TGCGCCAGCAGCCTCGGGACTAGCGGGAGCACTCCCTACGAGCAGTACTTC. It specifies CASSLGTSGSTPYEQYF.

In this sample, this clone turned up a few times. This chain connects TRBV7-2 to TRBJ2-1, with a weak D call TRBD2 (5 bases). With 5 bases removed from V and 6 bases from J, the gap between germline ends came to 14 bases. Germline CDR1 SGHTA, CDR2 FQGNSA. The length of the CDR3 is 14 residues. CDR3 DNA: TGTGCCAGCAGCCCAAACGGGGTGATCAATGAGCAGTTCTTC. This codes for CASSPNGVINEQFF.

V and J are TRBV5-4 and TRBJ1-5; 7 bases are shared with TRBD1. V was clipped by 0 bases and J by 4 bases; unmatched bases: 4. The germline V gene has CDR1 SGHNT and CDR2 YYREEE (reference sequence). This CDR3 contains 15 residues. CDR3 DNA: TGTGCCAGCAGCTTGGATGGGACAGCGAATCAGCCCCAGCATTTT. This codes for CASSLDGTANQPQHF.

The chain is built from TRBV28 and TRBJ2-1, with 7 bases that match TRBD1. The ends lost 6 bases at V and 6 bases at J; junction bases unmatched: 14. The V gene's germline CDR1 is MDHEN and CDR2 SYDVKM. This CDR3 comprises 16 residues. The CDR3 region has the DNA TGTGCCAGCAGGTCAGACAGGGACCGTTTTCGCAATGAGCAGTTCTTC. Translating it yields CASRSDRDRFRNEQFF. The full variable domain, in which reference TRBV28 and TRBJ2-1 provide the parts outside the CDR3, is DVKVTQSSRYLVKRTGEKVFLECVQDMDHENMFWYRQDPGLGLRLIYFSYDVKMKEKGDIPEGYSVSREKKERFSLILESASTNQTSMYLCASRSDRDRFRNEQFFGPGTRLTVL.

This clone has a single count. The chain joins TRBV5-4 to TRBJ1-2; D is perhaps TRBD1 (6 bases). V was cut by 3 bases and J by 3 bases, with 12 bases left in between. CDR3 size: 14 residues. Germline V gene lookup returns CDR1 SGHNT and CDR2 YYREEE (reference sequence). Here the CDR3 DNA reads TGTGCCAGCAGCTACCGGGACAACTACTATGGCTACACCTTC. It specifies CASSYRDNYYGYTF.

This sequence joins TRBV3-1 (or the pseudogene TRBV3-2) and TRBJ2-7, with TRBD1 identical over 7 bases. V shed 5 bases and J 9 bases; nucleotides not matched to a gene: 7. Germline V gene sequence: CDR1 LGHDT, CDR2 YNNKEL (reference sequence). This CDR3 comprises 12 residues. The chain's CDR3 is CASSATDRVQYF. The CDR3 DNA reads TGTGCCAGCAGCGCCACAGACAGGGTGCAGTACTTC.

This sequence joins TRBV3-1 (or the pseudogene TRBV3-2) and TRBJ2-7; perhaps TRBD2 as D (6 bases). Between the trimmed V and J ends, which lost 7 bases and 3 bases, there was a span of 16 bases. The germline V gene encodes CDR1 LGHDT and CDR2 YNNKEL (reference sequence). There are 14 residues in the CDR3. The CDR3 DNA reads TGTGCCAGCACCCAGGGCGGGATACTCTACGAGCAGTACTTC. Encoded protein: CASTQGGILYEQYF.

V gene TRBV3-1 (or the pseudogene TRBV3-2) combines with J gene TRBJ2-5, with 13 positions matching TRBD2. This CDR3 is built from 21 residues. Losses at the gene ends were 4 bases for V and 2 bases for J; bases not matched to a gene: 19. The germline CDR1 and CDR2 sequences are LGHDT and YNNKEL (reference sequence). CDR3 in DNA: TGTGCCAGCAGCCTCCCACCCGGACTAGCGGGAGCCGTGAGTAAGCAAGAGACCCAGTACTTC. Its protein product is CASSLPPGLAGAVSKQETQYF.